This T cell receptor (beta chain) was documented in a study of tumor T cells in aggressive B-cell lymphoma. TCRdb's table, derived via immunoSEQ multiplex PCR, lists solely in-frame clones and lacks some. This sample has roughly 3,800 clones, with nearly 95% found just once. Deletions cut 1 base from V and 3 bases from J, with 4 bases between. The CDR3 sequence is 11 residues long. Germline V lookup: CDR1 DFQATT, CDR2 SNEGSKA (reference sequence). This clone was seen a handful of times. V and J are TRBV20-1 and TRBJ2-7; no firm D call. The source material was tumor tissue. The TCR sequence derives from an adult with diffuse large B cell lymphoma. For the CDR3, the DNA is TGCAGTGCTAGAGCAGGCTACGAGCAGTACTTC. Its protein product is CSARAGYEQYF.